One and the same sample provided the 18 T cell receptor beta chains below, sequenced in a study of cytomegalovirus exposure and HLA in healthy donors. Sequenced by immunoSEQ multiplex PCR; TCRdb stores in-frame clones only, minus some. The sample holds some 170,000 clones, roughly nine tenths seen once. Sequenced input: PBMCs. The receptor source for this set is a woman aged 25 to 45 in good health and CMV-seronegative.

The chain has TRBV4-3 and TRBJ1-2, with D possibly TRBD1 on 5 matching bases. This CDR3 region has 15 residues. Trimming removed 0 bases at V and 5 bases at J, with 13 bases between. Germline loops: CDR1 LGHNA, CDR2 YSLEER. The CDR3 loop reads CASSQDKTAFYGYTF. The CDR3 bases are TGCGCCAGCAGCCAAGACAAGACAGCCTTTTATGGCTACACCTTC.

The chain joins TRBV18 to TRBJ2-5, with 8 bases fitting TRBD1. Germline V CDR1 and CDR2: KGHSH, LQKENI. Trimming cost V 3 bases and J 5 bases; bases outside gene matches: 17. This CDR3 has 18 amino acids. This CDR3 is CASSPRPRDRPFGETQYF. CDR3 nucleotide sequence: TGTGCCAGCTCACCCAGACCAAGGGACAGGCCGTTCGGGGAGACCCAGTACTTC.

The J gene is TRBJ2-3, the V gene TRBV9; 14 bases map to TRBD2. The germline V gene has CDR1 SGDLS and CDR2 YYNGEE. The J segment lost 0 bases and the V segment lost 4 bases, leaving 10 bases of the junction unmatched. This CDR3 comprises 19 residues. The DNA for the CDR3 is TGTGCCAGCAGCATAGGGGGGGGACTAGCGGGAGTAAGCACAGATACGCAGTATTTT. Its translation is CASSIGGGLAGVSTDTQYF.

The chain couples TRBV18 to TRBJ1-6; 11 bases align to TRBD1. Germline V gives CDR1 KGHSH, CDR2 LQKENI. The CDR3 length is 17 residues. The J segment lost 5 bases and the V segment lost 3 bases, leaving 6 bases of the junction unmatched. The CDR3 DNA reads TGTGCCAGCTCACCTACAGGACAGGGGGCCAATAATTCACCCCTCCACTTT. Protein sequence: CASSPTGQGANNSPLHF.

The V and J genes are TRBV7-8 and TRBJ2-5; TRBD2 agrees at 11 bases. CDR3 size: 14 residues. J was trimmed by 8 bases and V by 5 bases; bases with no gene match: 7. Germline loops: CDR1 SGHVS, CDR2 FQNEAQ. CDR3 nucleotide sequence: TGTGCCAGCAGCCTCGGGACTAGCGGAGAAACCCAGTACTTC. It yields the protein CASSLGTSGETQYF. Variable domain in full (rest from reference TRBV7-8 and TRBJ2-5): GAGVSQSPRYKVAKRGQDVALRCDPISGHVSLFWYQQALGQGPEFLTYFQNEAQLDKSGLPSDRFFAERPEGSVSTLKIQRTQQEDSAVYLCASSLGTSGETQYFGPGTRLLVL.

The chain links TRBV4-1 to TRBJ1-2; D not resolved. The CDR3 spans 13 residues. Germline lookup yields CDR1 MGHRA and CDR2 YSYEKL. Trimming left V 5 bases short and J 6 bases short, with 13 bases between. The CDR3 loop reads CASSYDPGDGYTF. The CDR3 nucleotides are TGCGCCAGCAGCTACGACCCGGGCGATGGCTACACCTTC.

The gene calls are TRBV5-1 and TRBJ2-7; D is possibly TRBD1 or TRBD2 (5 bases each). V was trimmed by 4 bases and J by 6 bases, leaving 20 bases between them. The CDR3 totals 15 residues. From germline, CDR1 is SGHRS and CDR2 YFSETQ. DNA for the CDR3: TGCGCCAGCAGCCCGGGACGCGGTGACTACGTCGAGCAGTACTTC. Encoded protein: CASSPGRGDYVEQYF. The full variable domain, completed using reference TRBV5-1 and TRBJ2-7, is KAGVTQTPRYLIKTRGQQVTLSCSPISGHRSVSWYQQTPGQGLQFLFEYFSETQRNKGNFPGRFSGRQFSNSRSEMNVSTLELGDSALYLCASSPGRGDYVEQYFGPGTRLTVT.

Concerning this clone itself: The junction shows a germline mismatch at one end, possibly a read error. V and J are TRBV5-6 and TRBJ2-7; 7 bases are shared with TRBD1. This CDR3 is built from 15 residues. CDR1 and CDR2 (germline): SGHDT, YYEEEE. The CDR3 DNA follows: TGTGCCAGCAGCTTAGGGGTAGGGCGAGACAGGGAGAAAGACTTC. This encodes CASSLGVGRDREKDF.

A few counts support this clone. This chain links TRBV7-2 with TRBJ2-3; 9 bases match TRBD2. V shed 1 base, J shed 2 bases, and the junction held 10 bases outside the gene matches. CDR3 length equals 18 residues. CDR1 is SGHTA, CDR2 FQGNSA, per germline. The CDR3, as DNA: TGTGCCAGCAGCTTAGGCCCATTCGCGGGGGGGGCCACAGATACGCAGTATTTT. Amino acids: CASSLGPFAGGATDTQYF.

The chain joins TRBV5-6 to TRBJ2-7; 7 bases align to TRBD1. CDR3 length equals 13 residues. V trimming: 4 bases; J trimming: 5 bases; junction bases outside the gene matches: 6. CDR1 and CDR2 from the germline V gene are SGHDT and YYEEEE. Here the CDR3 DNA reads TGTGCCAGCAGCCCACAGGGGTCGCACGAGCAGTACTTC. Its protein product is CASSPQGSHEQYF.

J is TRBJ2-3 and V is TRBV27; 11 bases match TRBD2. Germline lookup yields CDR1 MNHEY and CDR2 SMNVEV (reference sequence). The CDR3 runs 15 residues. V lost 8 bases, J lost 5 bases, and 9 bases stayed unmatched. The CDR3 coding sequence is TGTGCCAGCTTAAATAGCGGGAGGGCCGGAGATACGCAGTATTTT. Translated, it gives CASLNSGRAGDTQYF.

In nucleotides, the CDR3 is TGTGCCAGCAGCTTAAATCCTCAGGGATATGGCTACACCTTC. Its translation is CASSLNPQGYGYTF. The chain links TRBV7-6 to TRBJ1-2; a possible D gene is TRBD1 (5 bases). The V and J ends lost 2 bases and 5 bases respectively, with 12 bases between them. There are 14 residues in the CDR3. Per the germline V gene, CDR1 is SGHVS and CDR2 is FNYEAQ.

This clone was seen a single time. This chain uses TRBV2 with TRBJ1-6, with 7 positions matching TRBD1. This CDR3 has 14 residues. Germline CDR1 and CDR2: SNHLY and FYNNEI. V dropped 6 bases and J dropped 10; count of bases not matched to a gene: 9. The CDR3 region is CASRLTGEGSPLHF. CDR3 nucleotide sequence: TGTGCCAGCAGACTTACAGGGGAAGGATCACCCCTCCACTTT.

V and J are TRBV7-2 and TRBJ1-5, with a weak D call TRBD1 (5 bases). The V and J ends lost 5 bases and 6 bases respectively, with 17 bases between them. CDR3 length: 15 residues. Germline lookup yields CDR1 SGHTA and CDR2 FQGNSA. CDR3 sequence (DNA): TGTGCCAGCAGCCGAGCGCCCGGGGGGGGTCAGCCCCAGCATTTT. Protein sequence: CASSRAPGGGQPQHF.

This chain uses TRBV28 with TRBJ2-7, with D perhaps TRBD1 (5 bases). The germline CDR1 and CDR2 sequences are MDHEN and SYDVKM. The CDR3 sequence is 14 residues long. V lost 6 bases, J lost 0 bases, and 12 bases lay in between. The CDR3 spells CASRQRQFSYEQYF. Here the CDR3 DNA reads TGTGCCAGCAGACAGCGACAGTTCTCCTACGAGCAGTACTTC.

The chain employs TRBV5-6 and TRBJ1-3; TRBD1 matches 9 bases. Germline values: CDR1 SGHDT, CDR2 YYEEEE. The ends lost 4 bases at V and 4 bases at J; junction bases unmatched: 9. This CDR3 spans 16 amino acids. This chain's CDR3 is CASSQDRGPGGNTIYF. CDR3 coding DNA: TGTGCCAGCAGCCAGGACAGGGGACCGGGAGGAAACACCATATATTTT.

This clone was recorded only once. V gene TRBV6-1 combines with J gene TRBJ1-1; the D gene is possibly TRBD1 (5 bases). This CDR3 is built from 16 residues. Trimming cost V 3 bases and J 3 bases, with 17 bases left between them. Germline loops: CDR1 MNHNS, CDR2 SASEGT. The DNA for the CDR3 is TGTGCCAGCAGTGACCCCGTCTGGGGGGTTGACACTGAAGCTTTCTTT. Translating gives CASSDPVWGVDTEAFF.

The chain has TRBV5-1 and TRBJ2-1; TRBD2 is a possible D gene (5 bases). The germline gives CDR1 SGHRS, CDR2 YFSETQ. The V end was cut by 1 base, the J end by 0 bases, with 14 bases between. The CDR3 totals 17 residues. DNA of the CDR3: TGCGCCAGCAGCTTGTCCGTTCAGCGGAGCTCCTACAATGAGCAGTTCTTC. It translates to CASSLSVQRSSYNEQFF.